The clone carrying this T cell receptor beta chain was seen a single time. These data originate in a study of blood T cell repertoires in COVID-19. For the study at large: Sites in the United States, Italy and Spain provided acute and convalescent COVID-19 samples.

Trimming took 5 bases from V and 9 from J, leaving 4 bases between them. The germline gives CDR1 SEHNR, CDR2 FQNEAQ (reference sequence). This CDR3 contains 9 residues. Original processing notes: Using reference gene primer amplification, nucleated cell counts were estimated. This table comes from immunoSEQ multiplex PCR, and its TCRdb copy is limited to in-frame clones, with some not included. D and trimming were read from the DNA, whereas the V and J calls and clone size are those reported in that table. The data show about 15,000 clones, with roughly 73% seen just once and about 8.8% held by the top ten.

The sample consisted of peripheral blood. This chain connects TRBV7-9 to TRBJ1-1; D remains unclear. This sequence originates from a man in his 70s with acute or convalescent COVID-19. CDR3 loop: CASSPKAFF. In nucleotides, the CDR3 is TGTGCCAGCAGCCCAAAAGCTTTCTTT.